A selection of T cell receptor beta chains follows, all from one sample in a study of cytomegalovirus exposure and HLA in healthy donors. Clones were sequenced by immunoSEQ multiplex PCR, and TCRdb holds only the in-frame ones, with some missing. The sample holds approximately 170,000 clones; around 72% are singletons and the top ten take 7%. The sequencing sample was made of PBMCs. These receptors were taken from a woman aged 40 to 50 in good health and CMV-seropositive. CDR3s include the opening cysteine and the closing phenylalanine or tryptophan. The D gene is left open where the match is weak. For some rows the clone size is stated as once, few or many, or as a class when expanded; others skip it.

d_gene	abundance	v_gene	j_gene	CDR3aa	CDR3nt
TRBD2	few	TRBV4-3	TRBJ2-5	CASSPFGGGQETQYF	TGCGCCAGCAGCCCGTTTGGGGGGGGCCAAGAGACCCAGTACTTC
.	.	TRBV7-2	TRBJ2-7	CASSLEDSYEQYF	TGTGCCAGCAGCTTAGAGGACAGCTACGAGCAGTACTTC
.	.	TRBV5-4	TRBJ1-2	CASSLDGSGYTF	TGTGCCAGCAGCTTGGACGGTTCGGGCTACACCTTC
.	.	TRBV19	TRBJ1-1	CASSVGRGKNTEAFF	TGTGCCAGTAGTGTGGGGCGGGGGAAGAACACTGAAGCTTTCTTT
TRBD2	.	TRBV11-2	TRBJ2-7	CASSLDSFAGGWERTYEQYF	TGTGCCAGCAGCTTAGATTCTTTTGCGGGGGGGTGGGAAAGGACCTACGAGCAGTACTTC
.	.	TRBV19	TRBJ2-5	CASSRTQGQETQYF	TGTGCCAGTAGTAGAACCCAGGGCCAAGAGACCCAGTACTTC
.	few	TRBV27	TRBJ1-6	CASRVSSLNSPLHF	TGTGCCAGCAGAGTCAGTAGCTTAAATTCACCCCTCCACTTT
.	.	TRBV7-2	TRBJ1-1	CASSLVLTGRSEAFF	TGTGCCAGCAGCTTAGTGTTGACAGGCCGGAGTGAAGCTTTCTTT
.	.	TRBV29-1	TRBJ2-5	CSHGHCAGRETQYF	TGCAGCCATGGGCATTGTGCAGGCAGGGAGACCCAGTACTTC
.	few	TRBV10-3	TRBJ2-7	CATEDGGSEQYF	TGTGCCACCGAGGACGGCGGGTCCGAGCAGTACTTC
.	few	TRBV7-8	TRBJ1-6	CASSLVSGLGNSPLHF	TGTGCCAGCAGCTTAGTTAGCGGCCTCGGGAATTCACCCCTCCACTTT
TRBD2	.	TRBV5-4	TRBJ2-1	CASSLPTSGANNEQFF	TGTGCCAGCAGCTTACCCACTAGCGGGGCCAACAATGAGCAGTTCTTC
.	.	TRBV2	TRBJ1-4	CASNRENEKLFF	TGTGCCAGCAATCGAGAAAATGAAAAACTGTTTTTT
.	once	TRBV5-1	TRBJ1-5	CASSLAGISNQPQHF	TGCGCCAGCAGCTTGGCCGGTATCAGCAATCAGCCCCAGCATTTT
TRBD1	few	TRBV19	TRBJ2-2	CASRTGTNTGELFF	TGTGCCAGTAGGACAGGGACGAACACCGGGGAGCTGTTTTTT
.	.	TRBV5-4	TRBJ1-2	CASSLDQGYNYGYTF	TGTGCCAGCAGCTTGGATCAGGGGTACAACTATGGCTACACCTTC
TRBD1	.	TRBV6-1	TRBJ1-5	CASSSETGRQPQHF	TGTGCCAGCAGTTCGGAGACAGGGAGACAGCCCCAGCATTTT
TRBD1	.	TRBV30	TRBJ1-1	CAWTRLRTGNLNTEAFF	TGTGCCTGGACTCGATTAAGGACAGGGAATTTGAACACTGAAGCTTTCTTT
TRBD2	.	TRBV28	TRBJ2-7	CASSSGGGYEQYF	TGTGCCAGCAGTTCTGGGGGGGGATACGAGCAGTACTTC
.	many	TRBV2	TRBJ1-2	CASSRQTDSDYGYTF	TGTGCCAGCAGCCGCCAGACAGATTCCGACTATGGCTACACCTTC
.	.	TRBV9	TRBJ1-4	CASSAFATNEKLFF	TGTGCCAGCAGCGCCTTTGCAACTAATGAAAAACTGTTTTTT
TRBD1	.	TRBV9	TRBJ1-6	CASSPGDRANSPLHF	TGTGCCAGCAGTCCCGGCGACAGGGCAAATTCACCCCTCCACTTT
.	.	TRBV5-5	TRBJ2-7	CASSSTVGYEQYF	TGTGCCAGCAGCTCCACGGTCGGCTACGAGCAGTACTTC
.	.	TRBV30	TRBJ1-2	CAFHPRGENYGYTF	TGTGCCTTTCACCCCAGGGGTGAGAACTATGGCTACACCTTC
.	.	TRBV4-2	TRBJ1-3	CASSQEKLDTVSGNTIYF	TGTGCCAGCAGCCAAGAAAAACTCGACACGGTCTCTGGAAACACCATATATTTT
.	.	TRBV6-5	TRBJ1-1	CASSSWTENTEAFF	TGTGCCAGCAGTTCCTGGACAGAGAACACTGAAGCTTTCTTT
.	few	TRBV7-9	TRBJ1-4	CASTLRDSTNEKLFF	TGTGCCAGCACCTTGCGAGACTCAACTAATGAAAAACTGTTTTTT
.	.	TRBV7-7	TRBJ2-3	CASSLSPQVDTQYF	TGTGCTAGCAGCTTATCTCCCCAGGTGGATACGCAGTATTTT